This TCR beta chain was captured in a study of blood T cell repertoires in COVID-19 (dated by TCRdb to 2019 to 2021). General notes on the study: Collaborator samples came from the United States, Italy and Spain and covered acute and convalescent phases of COVID-19. The dataset comprised deeply sampled blood TCRbeta repertoires from subjects exposed to, actively infected with, or recovered from COVID-19. Nearly every sample came with metadata listing a de-identified subject ID, COVID-19 status, age in years and sex. The prospective study material was composed of cDNA or gDNA derived from T cells, B-cell-depleted T cells, or PBMCs. The samples were drawn from the first 160 participants of the ongoing ImmuneRACE study and from over 950 subjects provided by 6 global collaborators. Where HLA class I and class II types were available, the types were taken from metadata supplied by the sample provider, not from assay-based typing. The repertoires were made available in a free public database intended to serve as a resource for research on the immune response to SARS-CoV-2. The paper as a whole reports these results and caveats: The amount of clinical and demographic metadata varied by source and participant and was provided uncurated.

Each collaborating institution followed its own protocols to collect whole blood in K2EDTA tubes. Collaborator samples were shipped for TCRbeta analysis as frozen whole blood, isolated PBMCs, or DNA extracted from either sample type. The immunoSEQ Assay, a bias-controlled multiplex PCR, was used to amplify TCRbeta CDR3 regions from genomic DNA. The paper's data handling went like this. Within the assay, amplification of reference gene primers was used to estimate how many nucleated cells each sample contained. To quantify the absolute abundance of each unique TCRbeta CDR3 rearrangement, sequence reads were collapsed and filtered. For each sample, productive Simpson clonality was calculated as the square root of Simpson's diversity index over productive rearrangements. Entries here come from immuneACCESS through TCRdb and include only in-frame sequences with V and J called. Some clones fail to appear in such tables; in the studies checked, an unresolved V gene covers under half of the shortfall, and the cause of the remainder is unknown. D and trimming were read from the DNA, whereas the V and J calls and clone size are those reported in that table. The sample table shows some 70,000 clones, and around 70% are seen once. The biggest ten clones account for about 20% of the sample.

For this clone: It has no known antigen specificity. It has no much larger one-base neighbor in the sample; base qualities were not kept.

The cysteine opens and the phenylalanine closes a CDR3 of 16 amino acids. Only the CDR3 region is kept as DNA, spanning 48 bases read in frame from base 1. The germline V gene encodes CDR1 SGDLS and CDR2 YYNGEE. The V end loses 1 base and the J end loses 2 bases, and a stretch of 13 bases separates them. Sequences were obtained from peripheral blood. The TCR sequence derives from a man in his fifties or sixties with acute or convalescent COVID-19. The sequence links TRBV9 to TRBJ1-3; the D gene is unclear. The nucleotides read TGTGCCAGCAGCGTAATTGAGAGGCCAACTGGAAACACCATATATTTT. The encoded protein is CASSVIERPTGNTIYF.